One sample yielded the 28 T cell receptor beta chains listed below, sequenced in a study of T cells in Graves' hyperthyroidism and ophthalmopathy. RNA transcripts gave rise to amplified TCR beta CDR3 regions. During a first-round RT-PCR of the TCR CDR3, the HTBI primer set was used. TCRdb used MiXCR to reprocess the multiplex PCR reads, holding one entry per CDR3 protein. The data hold some 500,000 distinct CDR3 sequences, with roughly 16% observed a single time. Sequencing was carried out using blood. The receptors were gathered from a woman aged 30 to 39 with Graves' ophthalmopathy.

This clonotype was counted ten times or more. The chain carries TRBV5-1 and TRBJ2-7; D is perhaps TRBD1 or TRBD2 (5 bases each). CDR1 and CDR2 (germline): SGHRS, YFSETQ. The V end was cut by 0 bases, the J end by 2 bases, with 12 bases between. This CDR3 is built from 15 residues. Here the CDR3 reads CASSLGGTAAYEQYF. The CDR3 DNA follows: TGCGCCAGCAGCTTGGGGGGGACCGCCGCCTACGAGCAGTACTTC.

The chain combines TRBV30 with TRBJ2-4, with D tentatively TRBD2 (6 bases). Germline V gene data show CDR1 as GTSNPN and CDR2 as SVGIG (reference sequence). CDR3 length: 14 residues. The ends were cut back, 0 bases at V and 8 bases at J, with 14 bases in the middle. CDR3 loop: CAWSVTGVGDIQYF. CDR3 in DNA: TGTGCCTGGAGTGTAACGGGAGTGGGGGACATTCAGTACTTC.

V is TRBV6-2 or TRBV6-3 and J is TRBJ1-1, with D perhaps matching TRBD1 (6 bases). This CDR3 is built from 15 residues. Trimming pared 5 bases from V and 4 bases from J, leaving 17 bases between. Per the germline V gene, CDR1 is MNHEY and CDR2 is SVGEGT. CDR3 sequence (DNA): TGTGCCAGCAGTCCGAACAGGGCTGGGGGCACTGAAGCTTTCTTT. It specifies CASSPNRAGGTEAFF.

The chain couples TRBV27 to TRBJ2-7, with D possibly matching TRBD2 (5 bases). V was cut by 3 bases and J by 3 bases, with 12 bases left in between. Germline loops: CDR1 MNHEY, CDR2 SMNVEV (reference sequence). CDR3 length: 14 residues. CDR3 sequence (DNA): TGTGCCAGCAGTTTGTCTAGCAGCAACTACGAGCAGTACTTC. It encodes CASSLSSSNYEQYF.

This clonotype was seen at least ten times. The chain uses TRBV29-1 and TRBJ2-7; 7 nucleotides match TRBD2. The CDR3 consists of 15 residues. Germline V CDR1 and CDR2: SQVTM, ANQGSEA. The junction had 17 bases not matched to a gene; V was cut back by 6 bases and J by 6 bases. CDR3 loop: CSVGRDLSPGGEQYF. The DNA for the CDR3 is TGCAGCGTCGGCCGGGACCTCTCACCGGGGGGCGAGCAGTACTTC.

This clonotype was counted at least ten times. The V call is TRBV30, the J call TRBJ2-1; 7 bases are shared with TRBD2. CDR3 length: 14 residues. The trim removed 5 bases at V and 9 bases at J, leaving 13 bases unmatched. The germline V gene has CDR1 GTSNPN and CDR2 SVGIG (reference sequence). The CDR3 region is CAWVPVLAASEQFF. For the CDR3, the DNA is TGTGCCTGGGTCCCCGTTCTAGCGGCTAGTGAGCAGTTCTTC.

This clonotype has ten or more counts. The chain couples TRBV6-1 to TRBJ2-7, with D perhaps TRBD1 or TRBD2 (6 bases each). The CDR3 has 18 amino acids. CDR1 MNHNS and CDR2 SASEGT come from the germline V gene. V was trimmed by 2 bases and J by 3 bases, leaving 23 bases between them. CDR3 protein: CASSEFPLQGLDVYEQYF. CDR3 nucleotide sequence: TGTGCCAGCAGTGAATTCCCGCTACAGGGACTGGATGTCTACGAGCAGTACTTC.

The V call is TRBV18, the J call TRBJ2-5; TRBD2 is a possible D gene (6 bases). Trimming stripped 4 bases from V and 2 bases from J, with 14 bases between. The germline V gene encodes CDR1 KGHSH and CDR2 LQKENI. The CDR3 runs 15 residues. CDR3 sequence: CASSQGPREQETQYF. The CDR3 coding sequence is TGTGCCAGCTCACAAGGTCCTCGGGAGCAAGAGACCCAGTACTTC.

At least ten counts were recorded for this clonotype. The chain uses TRBV20-1 and TRBJ2-7; D might be TRBD2 (6 bases). Germline V CDR1 and CDR2: DFQATT, SNEGSKA (reference sequence). The V end was cut by 5 bases, the J end by 2 bases, with 13 bases between. This CDR3 region has 13 residues. This chain's CDR3 is CSAARPGAYEQYF. The CDR3 DNA reads as TGCAGTGCTGCCCGACCGGGGGCCTACGAGCAGTACTTC.

This clonotype was observed a few times. The rearrangement links TRBV2 to TRBJ2-2, with D perhaps given as TRBD1 or TRBD2 (5 bases each). The CDR3 sequence is 14 residues long. The germline V gene encodes CDR1 SNHLY and CDR2 FYNNEI. V dropped 6 bases and J dropped 4 bases, with 12 bases sitting between them. Here the CDR3 reads CASRTGLGTGELFF. The CDR3 bases are TGTGCCAGCAGGACGGGGCTGGGCACCGGGGAGCTGTTTTTT.

V gene TRBV28 combines with J gene TRBJ2-7, with 11 bases aligning to TRBD2. The CDR3 contains 14 residues. Germline V CDR1 and CDR2: MDHEN, SYDVKM. V lost 9 bases, J lost 1 base, and 5 bases stayed unmatched. The CDR3: CASNRLAGSYEQYF. For the CDR3, the DNA is TGTGCCAGTAACAGACTAGCGGGGTCCTACGAGCAGTACTTC.

This clonotype was found many times. The chain carries TRBV19 and TRBJ1-1, with D perhaps TRBD1 (6 bases). The V end was cut by 8 bases, the J end by 7 bases, with 14 bases between. This CDR3 region has 12 residues. Germline assignment: CDR1 LNHDA and CDR2 SQIVND (reference sequence). The CDR3 sequence: CASCVGAGEAFF. Written as DNA, the CDR3 is TGTGCCAGTTGTGTGGGGGCAGGTGAAGCTTTCTTT. The full variable domain, its missing parts supplied by reference TRBV19 and TRBJ1-1, is DGGITQSPKYLFRKEGQNVTLSCEQNLNHDAMYWYRQDPGQGLRLIYYSQIVNDFQKGDIAEGYSVSREKKESFPLTVTSAQKNPTAFYLCASCVGAGEAFFGQGTRLTVV.

This clonotype came up many times. The V gene is TRBV20-1, the J gene TRBJ2-2; tentative D call: TRBD2 (6 bases). V shed 0 bases and J shed 0 bases, with 11 bases lying between them. Per germline, CDR1 DFQATT and CDR2 SNEGSKA (reference sequence). The CDR3 spans 16 residues. The DNA of the CDR3 is TGCAGTGCTAGAGATGTGGGGGGTTCGAACACCGGGGAGCTGTTTTTT. Translation: CSARDVGGSNTGELFF.

This clonotype came up many times. The chain links TRBV3-1 to TRBJ2-7; no definite D call. This CDR3 has 16 amino acids. Deletions cut 0 bases from V and 0 bases from J, with 12 bases between. The germline gives CDR1 LGHDT, CDR2 YNNKEL (reference sequence). In DNA, the CDR3 is TGTGCCAGCAGCCAAGAGAGCTCCAAGAGCTCCTACGAGCAGTACTTC. Translation: CASSQESSKSSYEQYF.

J is TRBJ2-1 and V is TRBV11-1; possible D gene TRBD1, 6 bases. Trimming cost V 2 bases and J 1 base, with 15 bases left between them. CDR1 and CDR2 (germline): SGHAT, FQDESV (reference sequence). The CDR3 sequence is 17 residues long. The chain's CDR3 is CASSLRFRDTSYNEQFF. CDR3 in DNA: TGTGCCAGCAGCTTAAGGTTCCGGGACACGTCCTACAATGAGCAGTTCTTC. Supplemented by reference TRBV11-1 and TRBJ2-1, the full variable domain reads EAEVAQSPRYKITEKSQAVAFWCDPISGHATLYWYRQILGQGPELLVQFQDESVVDDSQLPKDRFSAERLKGVDSTLKIQPAELGDSAMYLCASSLRFRDTSYNEQFFGPGTRLTVL.

In this sample, this clonotype turned up many times. This rearrangement joins TRBV12-3 or TRBV12-4 to TRBJ2-7; D tentatively fits TRBD1 or TRBD2 (5 bases each). Trimming left V 10 bases short and J 3 bases short, with 16 bases between. The CDR3 consists of 13 residues. CDR3 in DNA: TGTGCCACCCCTTCGGGGCGTAGCTACGAGCAGTACTTC. Its protein is CATPSGRSYEQYF.

This clonotype occurred many times. This chain links TRBV4-3 with TRBJ2-5, with TRBD1 as a possible D gene (5 bases). Germline assignment: CDR1 LGHNA and CDR2 YSLEER. Trimming pared 1 base from V and 10 bases from J, leaving 13 bases between. The length of the CDR3 is 13 residues. As DNA, the CDR3 is TGCGCCAGCAGCCAAGGGAAGGGGCCCCACCAGTACTTC. Protein sequence: CASSQGKGPHQYF.

CDR3 sequence: CASSQRTKRGSPLHF. The DNA of the CDR3 is TGTGCCAGCAGCCAGCGGACAAAAAGGGGATCACCCCTCCACTTT. This sequence joins TRBV14 and TRBJ1-6; perhaps TRBD1 as D (5 bases). The germline gives CDR1 SGHDN, CDR2 FVKESK. The CDR3 is 15 residues long. The V end was cut by 3 bases, the J end by 10 bases, with 16 bases between.

In its sample, this clonotype was seen many times. V is TRBV28 and J is TRBJ1-5, with D perhaps TRBD1 (6 bases). The germline V gene has CDR1 MDHEN and CDR2 SYDVKM. V was pared by 7 bases and J by 6 bases, with 13 bases between. This CDR3 is 13 amino acids long. The CDR3 loop is CASIQGLGQPQHF. The CDR3 nucleotides read TGTGCCAGCATACAGGGTTTAGGTCAGCCCCAGCATTTT. The entire variable domain, with the rest obtained from reference TRBV28 and TRBJ1-5, is as follows: DVKVTQSSRYLVKRTGEKVFLECVQDMDHENMFWYRQDPGLGLRLIYFSYDVKMKEKGDIPEGYSVSREKKERFSLILESASTNQTSMYLCASIQGLGQPQHFGDGTRLSIL.

This clonotype has a handful of counts. V and J are TRBV24-1 and TRBJ2-6; 11 bases are shared with TRBD2. The CDR3 is 17 residues long. J gave up 2 bases and V 3 bases, and 2 bases lay outside the gene matches. Looked up from germline, CDR1 is KGHDR and CDR2 is SFDVKD. CDR3 nucleotides: TGTGCCACCAGTGATCCGGGACTAGCGGCTGGGGCCAACGTCCTGACTTTC. As protein: CATSDPGLAAGANVLTF.

At least ten counts were recorded for this clonotype. V gene TRBV30 combines with J gene TRBJ2-2; D is uncertain. Trimming cost V 4 bases and J 5 bases, with 8 bases left between them. The CDR3 covers 12 residues. CDR1 GTSNPN and CDR2 SVGIG come from the germline V gene (reference sequence). The CDR3 bases are TGTGCCTGGAACCAAGATACCGGGGAGCTGTTTTTT. Its translation: CAWNQDTGELFF.

The rearrangement uses TRBV19 and TRBJ1-4; D is possibly TRBD1 (6 bases). Trimming left V 4 bases short and J 7 bases short, with 13 bases between. This CDR3 spans 14 amino acids. Germline V gene lookup returns CDR1 LNHDA and CDR2 SQIVND (reference sequence). The CDR3 sequence is CASSKPGGREKLFF. The CDR3 nucleotides read TGTGCCAGTAGTAAACCCGGGGGCCGTGAAAAACTGTTTTTT.

In its sample, this clonotype was seen many times. V gene TRBV28 combines with J gene TRBJ2-7, with D unclear. CDR3 length equals 13 residues. CDR1 and CDR2 from the germline V gene are MDHEN and SYDVKM. V was trimmed by 7 bases and J by 5 bases, leaving 15 bases between them. The CDR3 loop is CASIPAQNHEQYF. The CDR3 DNA sequence: TGTGCCAGCATCCCAGCGCAGAACCACGAGCAGTACTTC.

This clonotype has a handful of counts. V is TRBV28 and J is TRBJ2-2, with D unclear. Trimming stripped 1 base from V and 3 bases from J, with 6 bases between. Germline V gene sequence: CDR1 MDHEN, CDR2 SYDVKM. CDR3 length equals 14 residues. The DNA for the CDR3 is TGTGCCAGCAGTTTATTCTGGGACACCGGGGAGCTGTTTTTT. Translated: CASSLFWDTGELFF.

This clonotype came up a few times. The chain has TRBV24-1 and TRBJ2-5; D unclear. Trimming took 1 base from V and 0 from J, leaving 5 bases between them. The CDR3 has 14 amino acids. The germline CDR1 and CDR2 sequences are KGHDR and SFDVKD. This CDR3 is CATSDLGHQETQYF. CDR3 nucleotides: TGTGCCACCAGTGATTTAGGACACCAAGAGACCCAGTACTTC.

This clonotype has more than one count but fewer than ten. The chain carries TRBV27 and TRBJ2-7; the D call may be TRBD1 or TRBD2 (5 bases each). The germline CDR1 and CDR2 sequences are MNHEY and SMNVEV (reference sequence). V lost 4 bases, J lost 1 base, and 8 bases lay in between. The CDR3 length is 13 residues. CDR3 loop: CASSWDRSYEQYF. In DNA, the CDR3 is TGTGCCAGCAGTTGGGACCGTTCCTACGAGCAGTACTTC.

The chain is built from TRBV2 and TRBJ2-1, with 12 bases aligning to TRBD2. The germline V gene has CDR1 SNHLY and CDR2 FYNNEI. This CDR3 has 15 residues. The V segment lost 6 bases and the J segment 9 bases; nucleotides outside the gene matches: 9. The CDR3 spells CASRPTSGSRGEQFF. In DNA form, the CDR3 reads TGTGCCAGCAGACCGACTAGCGGGAGTCGTGGTGAGCAGTTCTTC.

This clonotype was found many times. The CDR3 is CASRGQTNTGELFF. Written as DNA, the CDR3 is TGTGCCAGCCGGGGACAGACAAACACCGGGGAGCTGTTTTTT. This sequence joins TRBV18 and TRBJ2-2; 7 bases are shared with TRBD1. V shed 8 bases, J shed 2 bases, and the junction held 5 bases outside the gene matches. CDR3 length: 14 residues. From germline, CDR1 is KGHSH and CDR2 LQKENI.